This T cell receptor beta chain was identified in a study of T cells in Graves' hyperthyroidism and ophthalmopathy. TCR beta CDR3 sequences were amplified from RNA transcripts. The HTBI primer set served for first-round RT-PCR of the TCR CDR3. In TCRdb, the multiplex PCR reads were re-called with MiXCR into one record per CDR3 protein. The data contain 150,000 to 200,000 distinct CDR3 sequences, over 15% of them singletons. This clonotype showed up many times. The CDR3 length is 14 residues. The V gene's germline CDR1 is LNHNV and CDR2 YYDKDF (reference sequence). V lost 1 base and J lost 4, with 10 bases in between. PBMCs were obtained from about 10 ml fresh peripheral blood.

The sample was blood. The V gene is TRBV15, the J gene TRBJ1-1; D gene ambiguous. The TCR comes from a woman in her 50s with Graves' hyperthyroidism. CDR3: CATSRVRVSTEAFF. Here the CDR3 DNA reads TGTGCCACCAGCAGAGTTAGGGTAAGCACTGAAGCTTTCTTT.